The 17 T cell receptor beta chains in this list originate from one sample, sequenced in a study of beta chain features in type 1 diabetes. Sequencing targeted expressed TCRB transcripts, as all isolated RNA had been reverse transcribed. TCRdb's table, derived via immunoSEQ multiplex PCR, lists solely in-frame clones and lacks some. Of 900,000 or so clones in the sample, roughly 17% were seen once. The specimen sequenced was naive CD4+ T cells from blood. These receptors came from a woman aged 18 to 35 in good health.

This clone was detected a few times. CDR3 in DNA: TGTGCCAGCAGCTTCCGGACTAGCGGGAGACAAGAGCAGTTCTTC. This gives the protein CASSFRTSGRQEQFF. This chain joins TRBV7-2 and TRBJ2-1; 13 bases match TRBD2. J lost 10 bases, V lost 3 bases, and 6 bases had no gene match. Germline V CDR1 and CDR2: SGHTA, FQGNSA. The CDR3 covers 15 residues.

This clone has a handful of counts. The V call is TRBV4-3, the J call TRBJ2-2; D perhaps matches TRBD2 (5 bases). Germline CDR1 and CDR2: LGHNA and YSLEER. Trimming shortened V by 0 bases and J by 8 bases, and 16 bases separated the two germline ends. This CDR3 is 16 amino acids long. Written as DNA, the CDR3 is TGCGCCAGCAGCCAAGAAACCAGCGGCGCCCTTGGGGAGCTGTTTTTT. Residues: CASSQETSGALGELFF.

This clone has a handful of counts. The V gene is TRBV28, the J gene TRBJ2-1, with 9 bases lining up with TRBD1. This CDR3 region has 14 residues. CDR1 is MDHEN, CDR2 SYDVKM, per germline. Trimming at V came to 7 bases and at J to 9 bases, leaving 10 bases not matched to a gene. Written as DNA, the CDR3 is TGTGCCAGCATCAGGGGACAGGGTCGTATTGAGCAGTTCTTC. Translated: CASIRGQGRIEQFF.

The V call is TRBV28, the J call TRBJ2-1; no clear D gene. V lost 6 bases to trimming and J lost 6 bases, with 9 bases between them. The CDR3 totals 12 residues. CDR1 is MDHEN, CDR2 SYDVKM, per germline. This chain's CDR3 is CASSLDSNEQFF. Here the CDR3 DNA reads TGTGCCAGCAGCCTCGACTCCAATGAGCAGTTCTTC.

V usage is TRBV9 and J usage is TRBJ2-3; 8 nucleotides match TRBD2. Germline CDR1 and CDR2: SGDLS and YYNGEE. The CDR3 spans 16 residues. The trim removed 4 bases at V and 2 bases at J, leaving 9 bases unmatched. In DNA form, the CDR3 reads TGTGCCAGCAGCACCCGGAGTAGCGGGATCACAGATACGCAGTATTTT. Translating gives CASSTRSSGITDTQYF. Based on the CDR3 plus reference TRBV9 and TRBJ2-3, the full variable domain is DSGVTQTPKHLITATGQRVTLRCSPRSGDLSVYWYQQSLDQGLQFLIQYYNGEERAKGNILERFSAQQFPDLHSELNLSSLELGDSALYFCASSTRSSGITDTQYFGPGTRLTVL.

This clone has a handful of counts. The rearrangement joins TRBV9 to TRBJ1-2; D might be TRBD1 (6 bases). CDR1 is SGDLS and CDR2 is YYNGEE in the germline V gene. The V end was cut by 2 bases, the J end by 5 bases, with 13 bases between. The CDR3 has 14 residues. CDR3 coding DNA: TGTGCCAGCAGCGTCGGGAGGCAGGGGTATGGCTACACCTTC. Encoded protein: CASSVGRQGYGYTF.

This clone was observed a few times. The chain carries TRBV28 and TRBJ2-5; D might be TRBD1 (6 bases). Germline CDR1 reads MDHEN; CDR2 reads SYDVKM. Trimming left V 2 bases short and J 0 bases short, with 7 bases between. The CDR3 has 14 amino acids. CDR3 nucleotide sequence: TGTGCCAGCAGTTTAGGACAGAACCAAGAGACCCAGTACTTC. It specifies CASSLGQNQETQYF.

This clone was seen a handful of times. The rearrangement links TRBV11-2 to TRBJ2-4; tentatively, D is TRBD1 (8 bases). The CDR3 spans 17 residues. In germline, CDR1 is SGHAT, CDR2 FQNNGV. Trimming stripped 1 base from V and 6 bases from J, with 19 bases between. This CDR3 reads CASSLAGGRTGRNIQYF. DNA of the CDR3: TGTGCCAGCAGCTTAGCGGGGGGAAGGACAGGGAGAAACATTCAGTACTTC.

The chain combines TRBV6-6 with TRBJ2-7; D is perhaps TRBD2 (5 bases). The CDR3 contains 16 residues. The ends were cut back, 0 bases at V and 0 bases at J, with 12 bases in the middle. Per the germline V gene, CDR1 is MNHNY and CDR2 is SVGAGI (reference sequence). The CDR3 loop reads CASSYSYGGVSYEQYF. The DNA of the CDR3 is TGTGCCAGCAGTTACTCGTACGGAGGAGTCTCCTACGAGCAGTACTTC.

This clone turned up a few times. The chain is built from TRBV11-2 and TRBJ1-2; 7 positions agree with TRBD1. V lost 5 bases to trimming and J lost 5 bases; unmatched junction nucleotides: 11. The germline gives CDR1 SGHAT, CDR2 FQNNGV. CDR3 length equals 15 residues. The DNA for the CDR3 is TGTGCCAGCAGCCCAGACAGGGTGTCAGGGTATGGCTACACCTTC. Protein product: CASSPDRVSGYGYTF.

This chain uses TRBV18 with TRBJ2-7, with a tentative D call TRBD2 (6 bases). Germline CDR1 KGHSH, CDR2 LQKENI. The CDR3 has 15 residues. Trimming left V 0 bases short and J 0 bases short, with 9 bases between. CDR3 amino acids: CASSPPGLSSYEQYF. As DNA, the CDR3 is TGTGCCAGCTCACCACCGGGACTGAGCTCCTACGAGCAGTACTTC.

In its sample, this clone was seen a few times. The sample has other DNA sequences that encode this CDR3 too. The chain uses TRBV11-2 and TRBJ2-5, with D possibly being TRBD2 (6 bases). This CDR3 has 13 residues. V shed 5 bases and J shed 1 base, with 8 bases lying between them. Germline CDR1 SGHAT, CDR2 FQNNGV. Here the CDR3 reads CASSQGLQETQYF. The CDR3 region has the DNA TGTGCCAGCAGCCAGGGACTCCAAGAGACCCAGTACTTC.

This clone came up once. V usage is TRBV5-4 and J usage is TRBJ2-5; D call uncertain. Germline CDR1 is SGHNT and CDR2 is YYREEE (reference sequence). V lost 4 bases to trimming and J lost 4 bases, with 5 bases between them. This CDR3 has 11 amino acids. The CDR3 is CASSRGETQYF. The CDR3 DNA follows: TGTGCCAGCAGCCGTGGAGAGACCCAGTACTTC. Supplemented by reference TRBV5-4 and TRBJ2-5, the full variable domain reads ETGVTQSPTHLIKTRGQQVTLRCSSQSGHNTVSWYQQALGQGPQFIFQYYREEENGRGNFPPRFSGLQFPNYSSELNVNALELDDSALYLCASSRGETQYFGPGTRLLVL.

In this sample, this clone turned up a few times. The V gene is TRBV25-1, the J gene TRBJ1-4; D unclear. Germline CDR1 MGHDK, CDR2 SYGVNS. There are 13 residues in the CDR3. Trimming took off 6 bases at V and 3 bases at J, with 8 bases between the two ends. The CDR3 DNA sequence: TGTGCCAGCAGCCGGGATTCTAATGAAAAACTGTTTTTT. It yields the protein CASSRDSNEKLFF.

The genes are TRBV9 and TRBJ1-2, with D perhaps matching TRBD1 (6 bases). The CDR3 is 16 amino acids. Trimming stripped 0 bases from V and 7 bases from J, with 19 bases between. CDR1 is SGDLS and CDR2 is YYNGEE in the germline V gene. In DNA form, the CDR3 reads TGTGCCAGCAGCGTAGCGCCAACCCGGGACACCAGTGGCTACACCTTC. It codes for CASSVAPTRDTSGYTF.

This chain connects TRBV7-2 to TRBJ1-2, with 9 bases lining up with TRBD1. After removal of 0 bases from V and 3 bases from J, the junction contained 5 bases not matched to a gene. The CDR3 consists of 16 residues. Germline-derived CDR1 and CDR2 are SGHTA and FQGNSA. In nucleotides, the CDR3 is TGTGCCAGCAGCTTAGCTAGCTGGGACAGGGACTATGGCTACACCTTC. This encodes CASSLASWDRDYGYTF.

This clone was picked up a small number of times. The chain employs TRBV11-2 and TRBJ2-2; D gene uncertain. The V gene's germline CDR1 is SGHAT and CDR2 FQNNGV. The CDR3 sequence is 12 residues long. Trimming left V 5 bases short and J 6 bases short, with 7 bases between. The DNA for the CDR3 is TGTGCCAGCAGCCCCCACCCCGGGGAGCTGTTTTTT. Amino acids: CASSPHPGELFF.